Listed here are 5 T cell receptor beta chains from one sample, sequenced in a study of blood T cell repertoires in COVID-19. Produced via immunoSEQ multiplex PCR; TCRdb's table is partial and in-frame only. Of about 350,000 clones listed, about 90% are singletons. Material for sequencing was PBMCs or T cells enriched from blood (not recorded which). The receptors were sampled from a woman aged 25 to 39 who had recovered from COVID-19.

This chain links TRBV30 with TRBJ1-5, with D possibly TRBD1 on 6 matching bases. Germline V lookup: CDR1 GTSNPN, CDR2 SVGIG (reference sequence). The CDR3 consists of 15 residues. V was clipped by 2 bases and J by 0 bases, with 11 bases between them. CDR3 nucleotide sequence: TGTGCCTGGAGTTTGGGGGGGCCTAGCAATCAGCCCCAGCATTTT. The encoded protein is CAWSLGGPSNQPQHF.

V is TRBV5-1 and J is TRBJ1-6, with 9 bases aligning to TRBD1. The junction had 5 bases not matched to a gene; V was cut back by 0 bases and J by 7 bases. This CDR3 region has 16 residues. CDR1 is SGHRS and CDR2 is YFSETQ in the germline V gene. The CDR3: CASSLESQGANSPLHF. The CDR3 coding sequence is TGCGCCAGCAGCTTGGAATCACAGGGGGCAAATTCACCCCTCCACTTT.

This clone was seen only a few times. This chain joins TRBV5-8 and TRBJ2-2; TRBD1 matches 10 bases. Germline trimming cut 0 bases from V and 4 bases from J; bases unmatched to any gene: 3. CDR3 size: 16 residues. In germline, CDR1 is SGHTS, CDR2 YDEGEE. The CDR3 DNA is TGTGCCAGCAGCTTGGTCGGGACAGGGGTCACCGGGGAGCTGTTTTTT. It is translated as CASSLVGTGVTGELFF.

V is TRBV4-1 and J is TRBJ1-6, with D hard to call. Trimming took 1 base from V and 8 from J, leaving 6 bases between them. CDR3 length: 13 residues. The germline V gene encodes CDR1 MGHRA and CDR2 YSYEKL. The CDR3 sequence: CASSQVSYSPLHF. CDR3 nucleotide sequence: TGCGCCAGCAGCCAAGTAAGCTATTCACCCCTCCACTTT.

The chain has TRBV5-1 and TRBJ2-5, with 11 bases lining up with TRBD1. The germline V gene encodes CDR1 SGHRS and CDR2 YFSETQ. Trimming cost V 4 bases and J 2 bases; bases outside gene matches: 7. The CDR3 length is 16 residues. CDR3 nucleotide sequence: TGCGCCAGCAGCCTAGGGACAGGGGGTAATCAAGAGACCCAGTACTTC. Translation gives CASSLGTGGNQETQYF.